This T cell receptor beta chain originates from a study of blood T cell repertoires in COVID-19. At the level of the study: Samples came from the United States, Italy and Spain, spanning acute and convalescent COVID-19. PBMCs, B-cell-depleted T cells, or T cells provided the cDNA or gDNA that made up the material.

The CDR3 is 15 residues long. Germline V gives CDR1 LNHDA, CDR2 SQIVND (reference sequence). V was pared by 4 bases and J by 7 bases, with 17 bases between. Study processing details: Amplification from reference gene primers served as the basis for estimated nucleated cell counts. The assay was immunoSEQ multiplex PCR, and TCRdb's table has in-frame clones only and misses some. That table is the source of V, J and clone size, and D and trimming were worked out from the DNA. The repertoire holds about 140,000 clones, with roughly 78% as singletons. The chain combines TRBV19 with TRBJ1-3, with D tentatively TRBD1 (6 bases). This clonotype was obtained from a man between 60 and 70 years old with acute or convalescent COVID-19. The sample consisted of peripheral blood. CDR3 in DNA: TGTGCCAGTAGTAAGAGACAGGAGACGGCGAACACCATATATTTT. It yields the protein CASSKRQETANTIYF.